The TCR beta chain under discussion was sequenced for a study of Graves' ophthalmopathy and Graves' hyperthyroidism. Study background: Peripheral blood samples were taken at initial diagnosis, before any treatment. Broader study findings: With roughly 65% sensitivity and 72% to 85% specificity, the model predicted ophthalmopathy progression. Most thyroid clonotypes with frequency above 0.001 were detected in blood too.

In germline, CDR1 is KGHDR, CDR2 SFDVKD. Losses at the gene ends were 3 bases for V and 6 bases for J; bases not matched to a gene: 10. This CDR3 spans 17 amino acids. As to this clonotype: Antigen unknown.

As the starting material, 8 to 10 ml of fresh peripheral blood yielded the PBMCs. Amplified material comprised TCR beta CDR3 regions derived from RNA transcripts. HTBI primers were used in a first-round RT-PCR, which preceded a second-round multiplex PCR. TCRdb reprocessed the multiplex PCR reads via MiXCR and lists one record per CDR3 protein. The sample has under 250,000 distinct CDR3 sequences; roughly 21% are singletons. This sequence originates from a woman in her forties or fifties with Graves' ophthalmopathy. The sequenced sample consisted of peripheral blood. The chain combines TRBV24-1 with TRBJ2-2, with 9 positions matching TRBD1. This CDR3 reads CATSDPGQGRGPGELFF. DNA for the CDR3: TGTGCCACCAGTGATCCGGGACAGGGCCGAGGACCCGGGGAGCTGTTTTTT.